The rows below give T cell receptor beta chains drawn from one sample of a study of T cell repertoires in cytomegalovirus infection. One entry per CDR3 protein, called by TCRdb with MiXCR from the reads. The repertoire has just over 450,000 distinct CDR3 sequences, under 45% of them found once; the top ten carry 43%. Their antigens remain unidentified. The sequencing here drew on cultured PBMCs, taken from culture after CMV antigen stimulation. The receptors originated from a human donor in good health (CMV status not recorded). Some clones in this sample may be carry-over from other donors' samples. CDR3s include the opening cysteine and the closing phenylalanine or tryptophan. Fields, in order: V gene, clone size, J gene, D gene, CDR3 DNA, CDR3 protein. D genes are given only for firm matches. Part of the rows lack a size; the others show once, few, many or a class for expanded clones.

>TRBV20-1|-|TRBJ2-3|TRBD2
TGCAGTGTCGGGGGGGGGTCCTCTGGTACGCAGTATTTT
CSVGGGSSGTQYF
>TRBV5-6|few|TRBJ1-4|-
TGTGCCAGCAGCTTGGCGGGAGAGAGGGCGGAAAAACTGTTTTTT
CASSLAGERAEKLFF
>TRBV6-1|few|TRBJ1-2|-
TGTGCCAGCAGTGATGTTATCCCAGGGAGAGGCTACACCTTC
CASSDVIPGRGYTF
>TRBV7-2|-|TRBJ2-5|-
TGTGCCAGCAACCTGGGACTTCACCAAGAGACCCAGTACTTC
CASNLGLHQETQYF
>TRBV7-9|-|TRBJ2-5|TRBD2
TGTGCCAGCAGCTCCGGACTAGCGGGAGTGTCAGAGACCCAGTACTTC
CASSSGLAGVSETQYF
>TRBV6-6|-|TRBJ2-7|TRBD1
TGTGCCAGCAGTTACGGACAGGGGGTAGCCACGCAGTACTTC
CASSYGQGVATQYF
>TRBV7-2|few|TRBJ1-2|-
TGTGCCAGCACAGGGGTTAGCTATGGCTACACCTTC
CASTGVSYGYTF
>TRBV7-2|-|TRBJ2-4|-
TGTGCCAGCAGCCCGCCGACCGCTGTTCAGTACTTC
CASSPPTAVQYF
>TRBV5-6|-|TRBJ2-1|-
TGTGCCGCCTCGGGAAGCTCCTACAATGAGCAGTTCTTC
CAASGSSYNEQFF
>TRBV7-8|-|TRBJ1-3|TRBD1
TGTGCCAGCAGCGTAGAAGCCGGGACAGCGGGAGGCACCATATATTTT
CASSVEAGTAGGTIYF
>TRBV7-6|-|TRBJ2-1|TRBD2
TGTGCCAGCAGTACCCGGTCGGGACTAGCTGTGGATGAGCAGTTCTTC
CASSTRSGLAVDEQFF
>TRBV4-1|few|TRBJ2-5|-
TGCGCCAGCAGCCAAGAACCCCCCCAAGCGGAGACCCAGTACTTC
CASSQEPPQAETQYF
>TRBV7-6|few|TRBJ1-4|TRBD1
TGTGCCAGCAGCTTAAGGGCCATGGGACAGGGGGCGGTCCTGTTTTTT
CASSLRAMGQGAVLFF